The 29 T cell receptor beta chains below come from one sample, sequenced in a study of blood T cell repertoires in COVID-19. The protocol was immunoSEQ multiplex PCR, while the TCRdb copy is restricted to in-frame clones and leaves out a portion. Among some 320,000 clones, more than 75% were seen once, and the ten largest hold approximately 5.3%. Sequenced input: PBMCs or T cells enriched from blood (not recorded which). The origin of the receptors is a woman aged 30 to 39 who had recovered from COVID-19.

J is TRBJ2-1 and V is TRBV10-1, with 11 bases that match TRBD1. The ends lost 2 bases at V and 9 bases at J; junction bases unmatched: 12. The germline V gene encodes CDR1 WNHNN and CDR2 SYGVQD (reference sequence). The CDR3 is 17 amino acids. This chain's CDR3 is CASSELPRDRGEGEQFF. The CDR3 DNA reads as TGCGCCAGCAGTGAGCTTCCCCGGGACAGGGGGGAGGGTGAGCAGTTCTTC.

The chain couples TRBV5-1 to TRBJ1-3; perhaps TRBD1 as D (6 bases). CDR3 size: 16 residues. CDR1 and CDR2 from the germline V gene are SGHRS and YFSETQ. Trimming stripped 3 bases from V and 4 bases from J, with 17 bases between. CDR3 loop: CASSSYTGWPGNTIYF. As DNA, the CDR3 is TGCGCCAGCAGCTCATATACAGGGTGGCCCGGAAACACCATATATTTT.

This chain uses TRBV6-4 with TRBJ1-2, with D possibly TRBD1 on 6 matching bases. There are 15 residues in the CDR3. The germline gives CDR1 MRHNA, CDR2 SNTAGT. Trimming pared 3 bases from V and 5 bases from J, leaving 16 bases between. The CDR3 protein is CASSDAGTRSYGYTF. As DNA, the CDR3 is TGTGCCAGCAGTGATGCCGGGACAAGGTCATATGGCTACACCTTC.

This chain uses TRBV5-4 with TRBJ1-3, with D perhaps TRBD1 (6 bases). V lost 4 bases to trimming and J lost 0 bases, with 11 bases between them. This CDR3 contains 15 residues. CDR1 is SGHNT and CDR2 is YYREEE in the germline V gene (reference sequence). The CDR3 bases are TGTGCCAGCAGCCCAGGGGTTAGCTCTGGAAACACCATATATTTT. Translated: CASSPGVSSGNTIYF.

The rearrangement uses TRBV18 and TRBJ1-2; TRBD1 aligns across 9 bases. The CDR3 is 14 residues long. Germline V gene sequence: CDR1 KGHSH, CDR2 LQKENI. The V gene end was trimmed by 3 bases and the J gene end by 8 bases; junction bases not matched to a gene: 7. The CDR3: CASSPRDREAGYTF. For the CDR3, the DNA is TGTGCCAGCTCACCGAGGGACAGGGAGGCAGGCTACACCTTC.

The chain links TRBV10-3 to TRBJ1-2; possible D gene TRBD1, 6 bases. CDR1 is ENHRY, CDR2 SYGVKD, per germline. The CDR3 covers 15 residues. V shed 4 bases and J shed 4 bases, with 16 bases lying between them. CDR3 sequence (DNA): TGTGCCATCAGTGTTCAGAGCAGGGACACCTATGGCTACACCTTC. Residues: CAISVQSRDTYGYTF.

The genes are TRBV5-1 and TRBJ2-1; possible D gene TRBD1, 8 bases. Deletions cut 4 bases from V and 8 bases from J, with 16 bases between. Germline V gene lookup returns CDR1 SGHRS and CDR2 YFSETQ. The CDR3 length is 14 residues. This CDR3 reads CASSTRQGRDEQFF. The DNA of the CDR3 is TGCGCCAGCAGCACACGACAGGGGAGGGATGAGCAGTTCTTC.

The V and J genes are TRBV7-2 and TRBJ2-3, with TRBD2 matching over 15 bases. This CDR3 is 17 amino acids long. Looked up from germline, CDR1 is SGHTA and CDR2 is FQGNSA. V trimming: 5 bases; J trimming: 3 bases; junction bases outside the gene matches: 6. CDR3: CASSRTSGGAGTDTQYF. The CDR3 nucleotides read TGTGCCAGCAGCCGGACTAGCGGGGGGGCCGGTACAGATACGCAGTATTTT.

This clone showed up just once. The chain's CDR3 is CASVQEGNEQFF. CDR3 nucleotide sequence: TGTGCCAGCGTCCAGGAGGGCAATGAGCAGTTCTTC. This chain joins TRBV12-3 or TRBV12-4 and TRBJ2-1, with a possible D match to TRBD2 (6 bases). The V end lost 8 bases, the J end lost 6 bases, and 11 bases lay between the germline ends. This CDR3 spans 12 amino acids.

The V call is TRBV5-1, the J call TRBJ2-3; no firm D call. Germline CDR1 is SGHRS and CDR2 is YFSETQ. This CDR3 comprises 18 residues. V was pared by 0 bases and J by 1 base, with 18 bases between. The chain's CDR3 is CASSLALAVRGGTDTQYF. CDR3 coding DNA: TGCGCCAGCAGCTTGGCTCTTGCGGTCCGAGGTGGCACAGATACGCAGTATTTT.

V and J are TRBV18 and TRBJ2-7, with D possibly TRBD1 on 6 matching bases. V was shortened by 4 bases and J by 5 bases, with 12 bases between the two germline ends. The CDR3 length is 13 residues. Germline loops: CDR1 KGHSH, CDR2 LQKENI. The DNA of the CDR3 is TGTGCCAGCTCACGTACAGGGAACCACGAGCAGTACTTC. Amino acid sequence: CASSRTGNHEQYF.

CDR3 region: CASSSPAASNYGYTF. CDR3 DNA sequence: TGTGCCAGCAGTTCACCCGCGGCCTCTAACTATGGCTACACCTTC. The chain recombines TRBV28 with TRBJ1-2; D gene unclear. The CDR3 loop spans 15 amino acids. Germline V gene data show CDR1 as MDHEN and CDR2 as SYDVKM. The V end was cut by 4 bases, the J end by 0 bases, with 12 bases between.

This sequence joins TRBV7-6 and TRBJ1-5; 12 bases are shared with TRBD1. CDR3 length: 16 amino acids. Germline V lookup: CDR1 SGHVS, CDR2 FNYEAQ. V was pared by 0 bases and J by 7 bases, with 4 bases of the junction left unmatched. The CDR3: CASSLAGQGAGQPQHF. The CDR3, as DNA: TGTGCCAGCAGCTTAGCGGGACAGGGGGCTGGCCAGCCCCAGCATTTT.

This chain joins TRBV3-1 (or the pseudogene TRBV3-2) and TRBJ2-1; TRBD2 agrees at 12 bases. This CDR3 spans 16 amino acids. Looked up from germline, CDR1 is LGHDT and CDR2 is YNNKEL (reference sequence). Trimming took 1 base from V and 9 from J; bases not matched to a gene: 7. The CDR3 bases are TGTGCCAGCAGCCAAGGGTCTAGCGGGGGGGCAGGTGAGCAGTTCTTC. Translation gives CASSQGSSGGAGEQFF.

The genes are TRBV5-1 and TRBJ1-2; 8 bases map to TRBD1. The V and J ends lost 0 bases and 4 bases, in that order; junction bases with no gene match: 5. The germline CDR1 and CDR2 sequences are SGHRS and YFSETQ. This CDR3 contains 15 residues. CDR3 protein: CASSLGGTGGYGYTF. The CDR3, as DNA: TGCGCCAGCAGCTTGGGAGGGACAGGCGGCTATGGCTACACCTTC.

This chain joins TRBV6-5 and TRBJ1-2; D possibly corresponds to TRBD1 (6 bases). CDR1 MNHEY and CDR2 SVGAGI come from the germline V gene. The CDR3 totals 14 residues. V gave up 6 bases and J gave up 4 bases, with 15 bases separating them. CDR3: CASRKTGLGYGYTF. CDR3 DNA sequence: TGTGCCAGCAGGAAGACAGGTCTTGGCTATGGCTACACCTTC.

The rearrangement links TRBV1 to TRBJ1-5; no DNA check was done on the table's D call, TRBD1. TRBV1 is flagged as a pseudogene. The CDR3 sequence is 17 residues long. This CDR3 reads CTSRRTGNHRSNQPQHF. The CDR3 DNA follows: TGCACCAGCAGGCGGACAGGGAATCATAGGAGCAATCAGCCCCAGCATTTT.

This chain joins TRBV7-9 and TRBJ2-7; 7 nucleotides align to TRBD1. Germline CDR1 reads SEHNR; CDR2 reads FQNEAQ (reference sequence). The CDR3 is made up of 14 amino acids. J was trimmed by 3 bases and V by 6 bases; bases with no gene match: 8. CDR3 loop: CASRPTGTDYEQYF. The DNA for the CDR3 is TGTGCCAGCAGACCTACCGGGACAGACTACGAGCAGTACTTC.

This clone was observed a handful of times. J is TRBJ1-2 and V is TRBV7-2; TRBD1 aligns across 7 bases. CDR1 is SGHTA and CDR2 is FQGNSA in the germline V gene. V lost 2 bases, J lost 8 bases, and 5 bases stayed unmatched. This CDR3 has 13 residues. The CDR3 region has the DNA TGTGCCAGCAGCTTAACAGGGGTCAACGGCTACACCTTC. Its protein is CASSLTGVNGYTF.

This sequence joins TRBV30 and TRBJ1-2; 9 nucleotides align to TRBD1. The CDR3 loop spans 14 amino acids. V lost 3 bases to trimming and J lost 4 bases; unmatched junction nucleotides: 6. Germline V gene lookup returns CDR1 GTSNPN and CDR2 SVGIG (reference sequence). CDR3 bases: TGTGCCTGGAGCTCGGGACAGGGCCTCTATGGCTACACCTTC. Its protein product is CAWSSGQGLYGYTF.

CDR3 DNA: TGTGCCAGCAGTGGACAGGGGGCGGACACCGGGGAGCTGTTTTTT. Amino acid sequence: CASSGQGADTGELFF. The chain has TRBV6-6 and TRBJ2-2, with 11 bases fitting TRBD1. With 5 bases clipped from V and 3 bases from J, the junction kept 2 bases outside the gene matches. The CDR3 runs 15 residues. Germline V lookup: CDR1 MNHNY, CDR2 SVGAGI (reference sequence).

The CDR3 sequence: CASSFSGGRTGELFF. The CDR3 DNA reads TGCGCCAGCAGCTTCTCGGGGGGGCGAACCGGGGAGCTGTTTTTT. The gene calls are TRBV5-1 and TRBJ2-2, with TRBD2 identical over 8 bases. Germline-derived CDR1 and CDR2 are SGHRS and YFSETQ. The V and J ends lost 2 bases and 5 bases, in that order; junction bases with no gene match: 5. The CDR3 covers 15 residues.

V gene TRBV5-4 combines with J gene TRBJ2-5; D gene unclear. The CDR3 sequence is 14 residues long. Trimming took off 1 base at V and 5 bases at J, with 12 bases between the two ends. Germline V CDR1 and CDR2: SGHNT, YYREEE (reference sequence). The CDR3 DNA reads as TGTGCCAGCAGCTTGTACGGAGCCCGTGAGACCCAGTACTTC. It translates to CASSLYGARETQYF.

The J gene is TRBJ2-3, the V gene TRBV3-1 (or the pseudogene TRBV3-2); 8 nucleotides match TRBD1. CDR1 LGHDT and CDR2 YNNKEL come from the germline V gene (reference sequence). Trimming removed 3 bases from V and 6 bases from J; junction bases left unmatched: 8. The CDR3 extends over 15 amino acids. This CDR3 is CASSHTGTGGDTQYF. In DNA form, the CDR3 reads TGTGCCAGCAGCCATACCGGGACAGGAGGGGATACGCAGTATTTT.

V is TRBV9 and J is TRBJ2-7; TRBD1 matches 7 bases. The CDR3 consists of 15 residues. Looked up from germline, CDR1 is SGDLS and CDR2 is YYNGEE. Trimming at V came to 0 bases and at J to 7 bases, leaving 10 bases not matched to a gene. This chain's CDR3 is CASSVVGDRATEQYF. CDR3 bases: TGTGCCAGCAGCGTAGTCGGGGACAGAGCGACGGAGCAGTACTTC.

The chain joins TRBV19 to TRBJ2-6, with a tentative D call TRBD2 (5 bases). This CDR3 is 16 amino acids long. The V end was cut by 6 bases, the J end by 0 bases, with 12 bases between. Germline CDR1 is LNHDA and CDR2 is SQIVND (reference sequence). CDR3 sequence: CASRPLTTSGANVLTF. DNA of the CDR3: TGTGCCAGTAGGCCCCTGACTACCTCTGGGGCCAACGTCCTGACTTTC.

This sequence joins TRBV11-2 and TRBJ2-3, with TRBD2 identical over 8 bases. Germline CDR1 reads SGHAT; CDR2 reads FQNNGV. The junction had 12 bases not matched to a gene; V was cut back by 5 bases and J by 2 bases. CDR3 size: 17 residues. As DNA, the CDR3 is TGTGCCAGCAGCCCCTCCCCAGCGGGGGCCTACACAGATACGCAGTATTTT. Translation gives CASSPSPAGAYTDTQYF.

The chain uses TRBV7-9 and TRBJ2-1; 7 nucleotides line up with TRBD2. Germline V gene lookup returns CDR1 SEHNR and CDR2 FQNEAQ (reference sequence). The CDR3 consists of 14 residues. V trimming: 10 bases; J trimming: 5 bases; junction bases outside the gene matches: 11. CDR3 sequence (DNA): TGTGCCACTGAGGGCGGGGGACCCAACAATGAGCAGTTCTTC. Its translation: CATEGGGPNNEQFF.

This clone was seen once. The chain employs TRBV7-9 and TRBJ1-1, with a weak D call TRBD1 (5 bases). This CDR3 contains 15 residues. V shed 4 bases and J shed 1 base, with 13 bases lying between them. The germline gives CDR1 SEHNR, CDR2 FQNEAQ (reference sequence). This CDR3 is CASSSPGLWNTEAFF. CDR3 nucleotide sequence: TGTGCCAGCAGCTCGCCGGGACTTTGGAACACTGAAGCTTTCTTT.